This T cell receptor beta chain appears in the sequencing data of a study of regulatory T cells in long-lasting Graves disease. Time point noted: newly diagnosed GD, antithyroid drugs for less than 3 months. Extracted PBMC RNA gave rise to the TCR library. According to the study, TCR beta libraries were built with iRepertoire HTBI primers and CDR3-region Arm-PCR. TCRdb itself ran the multiplex PCR reads through MiXCR, one entry per CDR3 protein. The data contain some 460,000 distinct CDR3 sequences, 15% to 20% of them singletons. This clonotype was recorded a few times. CDR3 size: 15 residues. Germline CDR1 LGHNA, CDR2 YNFKEQ. The V and J ends lost 0 bases and 1 base respectively, with 9 bases between them. The same sample was also used in a study of T cells in Graves' hyperthyroidism and ophthalmopathy.

The clonotype was recovered from a man aged 40-50 years with Graves disease. This chain connects TRBV4-2 to TRBJ2-5; D ambiguous. Sequenced material: peripheral blood mononuclear cells (PBMCs), taken at new diagnosis, from a patient treated with antithyroid drugs. CDR3: CASSQDLGVQETQYF. The CDR3 DNA follows: TGTGCCAGCAGCCAAGATCTAGGAGTCCAAGAGACCCAGTACTTC.